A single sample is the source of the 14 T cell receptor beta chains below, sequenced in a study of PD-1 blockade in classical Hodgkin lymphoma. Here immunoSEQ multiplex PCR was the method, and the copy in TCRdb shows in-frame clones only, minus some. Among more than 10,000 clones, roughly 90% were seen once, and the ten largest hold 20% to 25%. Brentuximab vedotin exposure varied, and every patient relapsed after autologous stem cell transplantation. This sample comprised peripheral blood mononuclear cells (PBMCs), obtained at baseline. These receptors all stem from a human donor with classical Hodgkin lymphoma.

The CDR3 loop is CAWTISSYNEQFF. Written as DNA, the CDR3 is TGTGCCTGGACGATCAGTAGCTACAATGAGCAGTTCTTC. The V call is TRBV30, the J call TRBJ2-1, with D unclear. In germline, CDR1 is GTSNPN, CDR2 SVGIG (reference sequence). The ends were cut back, 4 bases at V and 3 bases at J, with 10 bases in the middle. The CDR3 length is 13 residues. The variable domain in full, with the rest retrieved from reference TRBV30 and TRBJ2-1, is SQTIHQWPATLVQPVGSPLSLECTVEGTSNPNLYWYRQAAGRGLQLLFYSVGIGQISSEVPQNLSASRPQDRQFILSSKKLLLSDSGFYLCAWTISSYNEQFFGPGTRLTVL.

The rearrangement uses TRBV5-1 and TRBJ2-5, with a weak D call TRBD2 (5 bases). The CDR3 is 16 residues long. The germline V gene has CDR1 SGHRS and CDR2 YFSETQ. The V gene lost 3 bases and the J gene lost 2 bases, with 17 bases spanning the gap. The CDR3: CASSSDPLGLQETQYF. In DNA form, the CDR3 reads TGCGCCAGCAGCTCTGACCCGCTTGGACTTCAAGAGACCCAGTACTTC.

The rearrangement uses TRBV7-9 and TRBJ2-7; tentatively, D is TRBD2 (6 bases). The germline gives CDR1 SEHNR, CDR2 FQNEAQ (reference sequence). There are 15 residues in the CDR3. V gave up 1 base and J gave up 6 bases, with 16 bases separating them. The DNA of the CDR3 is TGTGCCAGCAGCTTAGGCCTCGACGGGAGCTCCGAGCAGTACTTC. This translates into CASSLGLDGSSEQYF.

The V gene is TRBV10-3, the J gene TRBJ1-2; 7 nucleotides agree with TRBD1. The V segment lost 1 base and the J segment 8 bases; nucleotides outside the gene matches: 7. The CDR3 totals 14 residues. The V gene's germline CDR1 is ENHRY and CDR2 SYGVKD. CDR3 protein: CAISEFGTDQGYTF. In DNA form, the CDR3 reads TGTGCCATCAGTGAGTTTGGGACAGATCAAGGCTACACCTTC.

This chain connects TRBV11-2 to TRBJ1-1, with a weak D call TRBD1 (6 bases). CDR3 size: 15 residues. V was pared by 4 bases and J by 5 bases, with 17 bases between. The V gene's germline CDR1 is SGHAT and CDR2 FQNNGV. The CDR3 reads CASSSTTGPGTEAFF. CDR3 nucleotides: TGTGCCAGCAGCTCAACGACAGGTCCGGGGACTGAAGCTTTCTTT.

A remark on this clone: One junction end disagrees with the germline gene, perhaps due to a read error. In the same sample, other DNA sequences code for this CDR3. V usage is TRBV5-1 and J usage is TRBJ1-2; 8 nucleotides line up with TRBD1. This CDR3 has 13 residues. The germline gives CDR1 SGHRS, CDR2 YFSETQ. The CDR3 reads CASSATGGSGYTF. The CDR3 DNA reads TGTGCCAGCAGCGCAACAGGGGGTAGTGGCTACACCTTC.

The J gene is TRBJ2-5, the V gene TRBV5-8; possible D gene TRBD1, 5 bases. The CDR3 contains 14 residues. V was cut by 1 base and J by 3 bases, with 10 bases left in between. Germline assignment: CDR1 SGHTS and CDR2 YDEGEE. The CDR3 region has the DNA TGTGCCAGCAGCTTGATAGGGGCGGAAGAGACCCAGTACTTC. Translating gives CASSLIGAEETQYF. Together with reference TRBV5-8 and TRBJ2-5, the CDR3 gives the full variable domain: EAGVTQSPTHLIKTRGQQATLRCSPISGHTSVYWYQQALGLGLQFLLWYDEGEERNRGNFPPRFSGRQFPNYSSELNVNALELEDSALYLCASSLIGAEETQYFGPGTRLLVL.

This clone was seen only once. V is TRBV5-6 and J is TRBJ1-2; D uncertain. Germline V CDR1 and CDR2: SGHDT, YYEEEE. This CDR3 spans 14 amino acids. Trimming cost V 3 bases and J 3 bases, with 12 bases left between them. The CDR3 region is CASSSGRGDYGYTF. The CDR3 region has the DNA TGTGCCAGCAGCTCAGGACGGGGTGACTATGGCTACACCTTC. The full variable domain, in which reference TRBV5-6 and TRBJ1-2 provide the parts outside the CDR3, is DAGVTQSPTHLIKTRGQQVTLRCSPKSGHDTVSWYQQALGQGPQFIFQYYEEEERQRGNFPDRFSGHQFPNYSSELNVNALLLGDSALYLCASSSGRGDYGYTFGSGTRLTVV.

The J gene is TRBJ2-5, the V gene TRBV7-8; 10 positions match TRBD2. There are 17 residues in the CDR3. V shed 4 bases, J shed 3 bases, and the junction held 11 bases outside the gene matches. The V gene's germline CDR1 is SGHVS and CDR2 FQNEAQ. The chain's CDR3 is CASSSGAALAGEETQYF. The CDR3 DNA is TGTGCCAGCAGCTCAGGGGCGGCGCTAGCGGGAGAAGAGACCCAGTACTTC. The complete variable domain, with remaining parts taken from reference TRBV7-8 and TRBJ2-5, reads GAGVSQSPRYKVAKRGQDVALRCDPISGHVSLFWYQQALGQGPEFLTYFQNEAQLDKSGLPSDRFFAERPEGSVSTLKIQRTQQEDSAVYLCASSSGAALAGEETQYFGPGTRLLVL.

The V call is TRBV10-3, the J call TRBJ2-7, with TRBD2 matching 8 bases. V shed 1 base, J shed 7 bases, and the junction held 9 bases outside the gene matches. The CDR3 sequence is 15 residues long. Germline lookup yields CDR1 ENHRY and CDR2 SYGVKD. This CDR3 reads CAISELAGTVGEQYF. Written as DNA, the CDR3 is TGTGCCATCAGTGAGTTAGCGGGAACCGTTGGGGAGCAGTACTTC.

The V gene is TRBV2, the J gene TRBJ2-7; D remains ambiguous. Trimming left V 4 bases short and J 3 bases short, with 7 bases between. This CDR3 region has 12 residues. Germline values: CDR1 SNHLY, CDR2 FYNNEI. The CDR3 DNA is TGTGCCAGCAGTGGAAGCTTCTACGAGCAGTACTTC. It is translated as CASSGSFYEQYF.

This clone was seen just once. The CDR3 spells CASSSTGRYGYTF. The CDR3 DNA reads as TGTGCCAGCAGTTCTACAGGTCGGTATGGCTACACCTTC. The J gene is TRBJ1-2, the V gene TRBV27; possible D gene TRBD1, 5 bases. Looked up from germline, CDR1 is MNHEY and CDR2 is SMNVEV (reference sequence). This CDR3 is 13 amino acids long. V was pared by 4 bases and J by 5 bases, with 11 bases between.

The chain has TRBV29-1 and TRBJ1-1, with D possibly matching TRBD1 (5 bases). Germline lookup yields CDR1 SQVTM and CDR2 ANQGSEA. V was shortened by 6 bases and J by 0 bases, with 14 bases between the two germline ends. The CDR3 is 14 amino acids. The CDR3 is CSVMGVLMNTEAFF. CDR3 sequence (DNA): TGCAGCGTGATGGGGGTATTAATGAACACTGAAGCTTTCTTT. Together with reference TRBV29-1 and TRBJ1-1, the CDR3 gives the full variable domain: SAVISQKPSRDICQRGTSLTIQCQVDSQVTMMFWYRQQPGQSLTLIATANQGSEATYESGFVIDKFPISRPNLTFSTLTVSNMSPEDSSIYLCSVMGVLMNTEAFFGQGTRLTVV.

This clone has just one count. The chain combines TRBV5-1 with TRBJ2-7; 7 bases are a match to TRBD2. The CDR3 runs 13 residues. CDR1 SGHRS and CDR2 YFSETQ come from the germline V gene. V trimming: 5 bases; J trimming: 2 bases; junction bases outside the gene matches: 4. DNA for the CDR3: TGCGCCAGCAGGGTTAGCGGGCCCTACGAGCAGTACTTC. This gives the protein CASRVSGPYEQYF.